This is a list of T cell receptor beta chains from one sample in a study of shared clonotypes between healthy human individuals. The data were produced by immunoSEQ multiplex PCR, yet TCRdb's version contains in-frame clones alone and is incomplete. The sample carries some 500,000 clones, approximately 95% recorded once. The material sequenced was naive CD4+ T cells sorted from blood. The receptors were sampled from a woman under 40 in good health. Both conserved end residues are part of each CDR3. The D gene is left open where the match is weak.

TRBJ1-2,TRBD1,TRBV10-3,CAISESTGATGGTF
TRBJ1-2,.,TRBV28,CASSFIADGYTF
TRBJ2-7,TRBD1,TRBV5-1,CATATGNDPYEQYF
TRBJ2-6,.,TRBV10-3,CAISDDGSHPSSGANVLTF
TRBJ1-1,.,TRBV10-2,CASSDERVGGAHTEAFF
TRBJ2-3,.,TRBV28,CATWGGSGYTDTQYF
TRBJ1-3,.,TRBV28,CASSAKARPSGNTIYF
TRBJ1-4,.,TRBV19,CASSIRREEKLFF
TRBJ1-1,.,TRBV18,CASSNQGRGEAFF
TRBJ2-3,.,TRBV7-3,CASSLTGSVADTQYF
TRBJ1-6,.,TRBV10-3,CATRRPGGTLHF
TRBJ2-7,.,TRBV28,CASSKPSELHYEQYF
TRBJ2-7,TRBD1,TRBV14,CASSHGDSYEQYF
TRBJ2-1,.,TRBV11-2,CASSLGVGAEQFF
.,.,TRBV28,CASSRLLYEQYF
TRBJ2-1,.,TRBV6-5,CASSPRQGYNEQFF
TRBJ2-3,TRBD2,TRBV18,CASSVGLAGSDTQYF
TRBJ2-7,TRBD1,TRBV28,CASSLFQGATTYEQYF
TRBJ2-7,TRBD2,TRBV4-1,CASSQDLSGSSYEQYF
TRBJ2-7,TRBD1,TRBV6-1,CASSGTGVGEQYF
TRBJ1-2,.,TRBV19,CASSPRGHGYTF
.,.,TRBV2,CASRLSEHEQYF
TRBJ2-5,.,TRBV5-1,CASSLTRGMRETQYF
TRBJ1-4,TRBD1,TRBV6-6,CATVRGPREKLFF
TRBJ1-5,TRBD1,TRBV6-5,CASRLLRGSNQPQHF
TRBJ1-2,.,TRBV10-3,CAISDRGADYGYTF
TRBJ2-1,.,TRBV7-8,CASSAPPPRINEQFF
TRBJ1-1,.,TRBV28,CASSLLEAPSEAFF
TRBJ2-3,.,TRBV11-2,CASSEGQADTQYF
TRBJ2-1,TRBD2,TRBV28,CASRTGGANEQFF
TRBJ2-7,TRBD2,TRBV29-1,CSAVKRENPYEQYF
TRBJ2-7,TRBD1,TRBV28,CASSKRQGATDEQYF
TRBJ2-3,.,TRBV5-1,CASSLGRAGDTQYF
.,TRBD2,TRBV7-8,CASSFGTSGTYEQYF
TRBJ2-7,TRBD1,TRBV28,CASSLYRGRELTRVQYF
TRBJ1-2,.,TRBV7-2,CASRTERFYGYTF
TRBJ2-2,TRBD2,TRBV7-9,CASSLVWTSGGANTGELFF
TRBJ2-2,.,TRBV5-6,CASSLAGRYAGELFF
TRBJ1-1,.,TRBV7-2,CASSFRDTEAFF
TRBJ2-7,TRBD1,TRBV25-1,CASSETGTEDYEQYF
TRBJ2-1,TRBD2,TRBV4-1,CASSQGLAGAKSSYNEQFF
TRBJ1-1,.,TRBV28,CASSLPGEGTEAFF
TRBJ2-7,.,TRBV7-8,CASSLLGGDLFGEQYF
TRBJ2-3,TRBD1,TRBV7-2,CASSRDRGFSDTQYF
TRBJ1-4,.,TRBV28,CASKTPAGGNEKLFF
TRBJ2-7,.,TRBV30,CAWTDRKTHYEQYF
TRBJ1-4,.,TRBV6-1,CASSAYLWQDVRKLFF
TRBJ2-5,TRBD1,TRBV5-1,CASYTGGSETQYF
TRBJ1-4,TRBD1,TRBV29-1,CSGEPGQGHEKLFF
TRBJ2-1,TRBD2,TRBV29-1,CSVGWRLADVHEQFF